Below, 22 T cell receptor beta chains from the same sample are listed, as sequenced in a study of T cell clonality in common variable immunodeficiency. Produced via immunoSEQ multiplex PCR; TCRdb's table is partial and in-frame only. The repertoire has 35,000 to 50,000 clones, none seen only once; the ten largest take around 3%. Sequenced input: peripheral blood mononuclear cells. The receptors shown here come from a person aged 18 to 69 in good health.

This clone was counted ten times or more. Coverage ceases 3 residues before the CDR3 finishes, and the germline J gene fills in the end. The rearrangement uses TRBV9 and TRBJ2-1, with D tentatively TRBD1 (6 bases). The CDR3 is 16 amino acids. V lost 0 bases and J 2 bases, leaving 12 bases between the germline ends. Germline values: CDR1 SGDLS, CDR2 YYNGEE. The CDR3 sequence is CASSVEGDATYNEQFF. The part of the CDR3 DNA that was read is TGTGCCAGCAGCGTAGAGGGGGATGCGACCTACAATGAG.

In its sample, this clone was seen many times. The CDR3 goes on 3 residues after the read ends, and that part is filled in from the germline J gene. The V and J genes are TRBV7-2 and TRBJ2-1, with 10 bases fitting TRBD2. Trimming took 6 bases from V and 4 from J; bases not matched to a gene: 6. This CDR3 spans 15 amino acids. From germline, CDR1 is SGHTA and CDR2 FQGNSA. CDR3 DNA (partial): TGTGCCAGCAGAATGCCGGGACTAGCGTACAATGAG. This sequence encodes CASRMPGLAYNE. The entire CDR3 reads CASRMPGLAYNEQFF.

This clone was seen at least ten times. Sequencing ends 3 residues short of the CDR3 end; the germline J gene provides the rest. This rearrangement joins TRBV5-1 to TRBJ1-1; TRBD1 agrees at 8 bases. Germline CDR1 and CDR2: SGHRS and YFSETQ. V lost 4 bases, J lost 4 bases, and 6 bases stayed unmatched. CDR3 length: 14 amino acids. The covered CDR3 bases are TGCGCCAGCAGCAGGACAGGGCCAAGCACTGAA. It is translated as CASSRTGPSTE. The entire CDR3 protein is CASSRTGPSTEAFF.

Comment on this clone: The CDR3 end lies 3 residues beyond the end of the read and is filled in from the germline J gene. J is TRBJ2-4 and V is TRBV7-9, with TRBD1 matching over 7 bases. The germline CDR1 and CDR2 sequences are SEHNR and FQNEAQ (reference sequence). This CDR3 is built from 13 residues. The CDR3 sequence is CASNSGQADGQYF. The CDR3 bases that were read are TGTGCCAGCAACTCAGGACAGGCTGATGGT.

This clone was recorded many times. The DNA ends 3 residues before the CDR3 does, and the rest of the CDR3 is filled in from the germline J gene. V is TRBV5-1 and J is TRBJ1-1; 7 bases map to TRBD1. The CDR3 is 14 residues long. The V gene's germline CDR1 is SGHRS and CDR2 YFSETQ. V dropped 0 bases and J dropped 4; count of bases not matched to a gene: 3. The part of the CDR3 DNA that was read is TGCGCCAGCAGCTTGGTGGCAGGGGGCACTGAA. Translating it yields CASSLVAGGTE. The complete CDR3 sequence is CASSLVAGGTEAFF.

This clone occurred a few times. CDR3 DNA (partial): TGTGCCAGCAAGGGACAGGGACACACTGAA. Protein sequence: CASKGQGHTE. The whole CDR3 sequence reads CASKGQGHTEAFF. V usage is TRBV11-2 and J usage is TRBJ1-1; 9 bases fit TRBD1. The read halts 3 residues ahead of the CDR3 end, with the missing end drawn from the germline J gene. Germline lookup yields CDR1 SGHAT and CDR2 FQNNGV. This CDR3 has 13 amino acids. V lost 7 bases to trimming and J lost 3 bases; unmatched junction nucleotides: 3.

The sample holds many counts of this clone. The missing CDR3 end, 3 residues past where the read stops, is filled in from the germline J gene. The chain carries TRBV19 and TRBJ1-4; the D gene is possibly TRBD1 (5 bases). The CDR3 consists of 14 residues. V lost 4 bases, J lost 8 bases, and 14 bases lay in between. Germline V gene data show CDR1 as LNHDA and CDR2 as SQIVND (reference sequence). The CDR3 here is CASSTGLSTEKLFF. Partial CDR3 DNA: TGTGCCAGTAGTACGGGACTGAGTACGGAAAAA. Filled out from reference TRBV19 and TRBJ1-4, the complete variable domain reads DGGITQSPKYLFRKEGQNVTLSCEQNLNHDAMYWYRQDPGQGLRLIYYSQIVNDFQKGDIAEGYSVSREKKESFPLTVTSAQKNPTAFYLCASSTGLSTEKLFFGSGTQLSVL.

Many counts were recorded for this clone. The read gets to within 3 residues of the CDR3 end, and the germline J gene fills in the rest. V gene TRBV20-1 combines with J gene TRBJ2-5; 8 bases align to TRBD1. Germline CDR1 DFQATT, CDR2 SNEGSKA (reference sequence). CDR3 length: 13 residues. Trimming cost V 3 bases and J 4 bases; bases outside gene matches: 4. The CDR3 spells CSASRTGRETQYF. Incomplete CDR3 DNA: TGCAGTGCTAGTAGGACAGGGAGAGAGACC.

This clone was seen at least ten times. The CDR3 is cut off 3 residues early in the read; its end comes from the germline J gene. The chain links TRBV5-1 to TRBJ2-3; possibly TRBD2 for D (6 bases). V was trimmed by 4 bases and J by 2 bases, leaving 20 bases between them. This CDR3 spans 17 amino acids. Germline values: CDR1 SGHRS, CDR2 YFSETQ. The CDR3 here is CASSPLTMGTDTDTQYF. CDR3 bases read: TGCGCCAGCAGCCCGCTGACGATGGGGACTGACACAGATACG.

This clone has only a few counts. The read finishes 3 residues shy of the CDR3 end, and the germline J gene is used to complete it. The V gene is TRBV19, the J gene TRBJ1-2, with 7 bases fitting TRBD1. The CDR3 has 14 amino acids. The germline V gene encodes CDR1 LNHDA and CDR2 SQIVND (reference sequence). The CDR3 loop reads CASSPRQGRWGYTF. The CDR3 DNA, read in part, is TGTGCCAGTAGCCCCCGACAGGGACGTTGGGGC.

This clone was detected many times. The CDR3: CASSYYRDRWETQYF. Partial CDR3 DNA: TGTGCCAGCTCTTATTACCGGGACAGATGGGAGACC. The chain joins TRBV18 to TRBJ2-5, with 7 bases fitting TRBD1. The read stops 3 residues short of the end of the CDR3; the missing end is completed from the germline J gene. Germline V lookup: CDR1 KGHSH, CDR2 LQKENI. V lost 6 bases and J lost 5; bases outside the gene matches: 12. The CDR3 runs 15 residues.

This clone has at least ten counts. The missing CDR3 end, 3 residues past where the read stops, is filled in from the germline J gene. This rearrangement joins TRBV2 to TRBJ2-7, with 12 nucleotides matching TRBD2. In germline, CDR1 is SNHLY, CDR2 FYNNEI. J gave up 0 bases and V 3 bases, and 6 bases lay outside the gene matches. This CDR3 has 17 residues. The CDR3 DNA, read in part, is TGTGCCAGCAGTGATGTTCTAGCGGGAGGGGCCTCCTACGAG. It yields the protein CASSDVLAGGASYE. The CDR3, in full, reads CASSDVLAGGASYEQYF.

This clone was detected ten times or more. Incomplete CDR3 DNA: TGTGCCAGCCTGGACAGGGTGCCGGGTGAG. It is translated as CASLDRVPGE. The whole CDR3 region reads CASLDRVPGEQFF. The chain carries TRBV7-9 and TRBJ2-1; 8 positions agree with TRBD1. Sequencing ends 3 residues short of the CDR3 end; the germline J gene provides the rest. The trim removed 8 bases at V and 9 bases at J, leaving 9 bases unmatched. There are 13 residues in the CDR3. The V gene's germline CDR1 is SEHNR and CDR2 FQNEAQ (reference sequence).

A note on this clone: The observed sequence ends 3 residues before the CDR3 terminus, with the missing tail filled in from the germline J gene. The rearrangement links TRBV5-1 to TRBJ2-3; 14 nucleotides line up with TRBD2. From germline, CDR1 is SGHRS and CDR2 YFSETQ. This CDR3 is 18 amino acids long. V lost 3 bases and J lost 0; bases outside the gene matches: 6. CDR3: CASSSGLAGGLSTDTQYF. CDR3 bases read: TGCGCCAGCAGCTCAGGACTAGCGGGAGGCCTTAGCACAGATACG.

This clone was counted a few times. The DNA ends 3 residues before the CDR3 does, and the rest of the CDR3 is filled in from the germline J gene. The rearrangement uses TRBV11-3 and TRBJ2-3, with 8 bases fitting TRBD2. Germline CDR1 reads SGHNT; CDR2 reads YENEEA. The CDR3 contains 15 residues. Partial CDR3 DNA: TGTGCCAGCAGCTTAGGGCCAGCGGGAGCGGGGACG. This gives the protein CASSLGPAGAGT. From start to end, the CDR3 is CASSLGPAGAGTQYF.

This clone has a count of ten or more. The read gets to within 3 residues of the CDR3 end, and the germline J gene fills in the rest. This chain links TRBV19 with TRBJ1-1, with D perhaps matching TRBD1 (6 bases). Germline V CDR1 and CDR2: LNHDA, SQIVND (reference sequence). This CDR3 has 13 amino acids. V shed 7 bases and J shed 1 base, with 10 bases lying between them. The CDR3 protein is CASNGQTNTEAFF. The DNA read from the CDR3 is TGTGCCAGTAACGGACAGACGAACACTGAA.

This clone was observed at least ten times. The read falls 3 residues short of the CDR3 end, and the missing part is taken from the germline J gene. V and J are TRBV20-1 and TRBJ1-1; TRBD1 is a possible D gene (6 bases). The V gene's germline CDR1 is DFQATT and CDR2 SNEGSKA (reference sequence). CDR3 length: 13 amino acids. Trimming shortened V by 8 bases and J by 4 bases, and 17 bases separated the two germline ends. The CDR3 DNA, read in part, is TGCAGTACCAGGGGTTTGGGCTTCACTGAA. It specifies CSTRGLGFTE. The whole CDR3 is CSTRGLGFTEAFF.

For this clone: The sequence runs out 3 residues before the end of the CDR3; the remainder is reconstructed from the germline J gene. The chain combines TRBV19 with TRBJ1-2; D is unclear. The CDR3 is made up of 15 amino acids. Trimming took off 7 bases at V and 2 bases at J, with 17 bases between the two ends. Germline V gene sequence: CDR1 LNHDA, CDR2 SQIVND (reference sequence). The DNA read from the CDR3 is TGTGCCAGTACTCCAGGAGGCAGGCCAAACTATGGC. This sequence encodes CASTPGGRPNYG. The CDR3 reads in full as CASTPGGRPNYGYTF.

This clone showed up many times. The read finishes 3 residues shy of the CDR3 end, and the germline J gene is used to complete it. The chain employs TRBV5-1 and TRBJ1-2, with a possible D match to TRBD1 (6 bases). V lost 0 bases and J lost 3, with 9 bases in between. The CDR3 is 14 residues long. Germline V lookup: CDR1 SGHRS, CDR2 YFSETQ. The DNA read from the CDR3 is TGCGCCAGCAGCTTGGGGCAGGGGCACTATGGC. Residues: CASSLGQGHYG. The entire CDR3 protein is CASSLGQGHYGYTF. The entire variable domain, with the rest obtained from reference TRBV5-1 and TRBJ1-2, is as follows: KAGVTQTPRYLIKTRGQQVTLSCSPISGHRSVSWYQQTPGQGLQFLFEYFSETQRNKGNFPGRFSGRQFSNSRSEMNVSTLELGDSALYLCASSLGQGHYGYTFGSGTRLTVV.

Turning to this clone: The read comes to an end 3 residues before the CDR3 does, leaving the germline J gene to fill in the end. J is TRBJ1-2 and V is TRBV18; D possibly corresponds to TRBD1 (5 bases). CDR1 and CDR2 (germline): KGHSH, LQKENI. This CDR3 spans 15 amino acids. The CDR3 is CASSPWRDFYNDYTF. The CDR3 bases that were read are TGTGCCAGCTCACCATGGCGGGACTTTTACAATGAC.

This clone was recorded at least ten times. The CDR3 extends 3 residues past the end of the read, so its final part is completed from the germline J gene. The same CDR3 is also encoded by other DNA sequences in this sample. V and J are TRBV5-6 and TRBJ1-3; D gene ambiguous. The V end lost 3 bases, the J end lost 4 bases, and 11 bases lay between the germline ends. This CDR3 comprises 14 residues. The germline V gene has CDR1 SGHDT and CDR2 YYEEEE. Partial CDR3 DNA: TGTGCCAGCAGCTCCTCAGCGGCGGGAAACACC. Encoded protein: CASSSSAAGNT. The entire CDR3 protein reads CASSSSAAGNTIYF.

This clone was recorded at least ten times. The sequenced fragment ends 3 residues before the CDR3 boundary, so the rest is inferred from the germline J gene. The rearrangement links TRBV19 to TRBJ1-5, with a weak D call TRBD1 (5 bases). The length of the CDR3 is 16 residues. The germline gives CDR1 LNHDA, CDR2 SQIVND (reference sequence). V was clipped by 3 bases and J by 3 bases, with 15 bases between them. CDR3 sequence: CASSIRAREFNQPQHF. The covered CDR3 bases are TGTGCCAGTAGTATCAGGGCAAGAGAATTCAATCAGCCC.